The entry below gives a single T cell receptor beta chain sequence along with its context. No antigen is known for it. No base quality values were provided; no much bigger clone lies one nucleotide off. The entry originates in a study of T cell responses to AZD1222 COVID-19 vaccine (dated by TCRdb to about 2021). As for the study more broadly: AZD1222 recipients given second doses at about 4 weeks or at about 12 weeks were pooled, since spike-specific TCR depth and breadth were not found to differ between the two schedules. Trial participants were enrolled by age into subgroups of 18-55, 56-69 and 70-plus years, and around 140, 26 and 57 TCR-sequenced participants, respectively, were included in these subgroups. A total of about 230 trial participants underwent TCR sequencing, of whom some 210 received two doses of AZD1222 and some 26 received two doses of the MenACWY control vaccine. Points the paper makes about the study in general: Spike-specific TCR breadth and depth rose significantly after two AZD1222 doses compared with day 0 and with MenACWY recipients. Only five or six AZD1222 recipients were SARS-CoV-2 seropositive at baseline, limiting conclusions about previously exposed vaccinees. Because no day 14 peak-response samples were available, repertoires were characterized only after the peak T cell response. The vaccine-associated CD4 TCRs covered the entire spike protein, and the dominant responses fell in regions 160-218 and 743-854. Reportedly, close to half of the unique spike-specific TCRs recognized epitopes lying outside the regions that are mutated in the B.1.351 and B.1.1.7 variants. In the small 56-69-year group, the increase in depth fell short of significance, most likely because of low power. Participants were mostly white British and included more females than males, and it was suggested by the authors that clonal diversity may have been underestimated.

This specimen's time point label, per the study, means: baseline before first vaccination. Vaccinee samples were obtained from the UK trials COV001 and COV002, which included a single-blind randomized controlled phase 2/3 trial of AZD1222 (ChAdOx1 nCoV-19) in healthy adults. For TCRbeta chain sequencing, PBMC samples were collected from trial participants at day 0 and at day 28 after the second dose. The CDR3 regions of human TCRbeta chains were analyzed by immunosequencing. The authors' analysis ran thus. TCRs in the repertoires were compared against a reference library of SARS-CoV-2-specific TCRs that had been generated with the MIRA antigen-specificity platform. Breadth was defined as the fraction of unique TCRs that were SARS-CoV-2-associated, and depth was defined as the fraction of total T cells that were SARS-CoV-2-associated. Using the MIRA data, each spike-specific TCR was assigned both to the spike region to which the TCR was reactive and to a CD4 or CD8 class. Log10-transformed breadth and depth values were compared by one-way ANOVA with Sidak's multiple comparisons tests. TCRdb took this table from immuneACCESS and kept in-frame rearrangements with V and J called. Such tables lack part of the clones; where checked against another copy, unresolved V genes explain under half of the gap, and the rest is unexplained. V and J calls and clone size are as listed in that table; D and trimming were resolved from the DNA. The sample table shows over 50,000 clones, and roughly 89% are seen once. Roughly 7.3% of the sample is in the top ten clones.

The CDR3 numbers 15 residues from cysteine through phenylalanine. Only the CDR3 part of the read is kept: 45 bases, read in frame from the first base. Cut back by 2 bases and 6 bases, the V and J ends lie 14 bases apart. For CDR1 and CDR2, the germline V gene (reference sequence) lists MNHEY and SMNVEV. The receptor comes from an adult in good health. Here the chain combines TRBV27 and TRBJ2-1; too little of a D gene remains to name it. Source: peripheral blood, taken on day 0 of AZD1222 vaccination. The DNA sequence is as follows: TGTGCCAGCAGTTTACGTAGGGTAATACGCAATGAGCAGTTCTTC. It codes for CASSLRRVIRNEQFF.